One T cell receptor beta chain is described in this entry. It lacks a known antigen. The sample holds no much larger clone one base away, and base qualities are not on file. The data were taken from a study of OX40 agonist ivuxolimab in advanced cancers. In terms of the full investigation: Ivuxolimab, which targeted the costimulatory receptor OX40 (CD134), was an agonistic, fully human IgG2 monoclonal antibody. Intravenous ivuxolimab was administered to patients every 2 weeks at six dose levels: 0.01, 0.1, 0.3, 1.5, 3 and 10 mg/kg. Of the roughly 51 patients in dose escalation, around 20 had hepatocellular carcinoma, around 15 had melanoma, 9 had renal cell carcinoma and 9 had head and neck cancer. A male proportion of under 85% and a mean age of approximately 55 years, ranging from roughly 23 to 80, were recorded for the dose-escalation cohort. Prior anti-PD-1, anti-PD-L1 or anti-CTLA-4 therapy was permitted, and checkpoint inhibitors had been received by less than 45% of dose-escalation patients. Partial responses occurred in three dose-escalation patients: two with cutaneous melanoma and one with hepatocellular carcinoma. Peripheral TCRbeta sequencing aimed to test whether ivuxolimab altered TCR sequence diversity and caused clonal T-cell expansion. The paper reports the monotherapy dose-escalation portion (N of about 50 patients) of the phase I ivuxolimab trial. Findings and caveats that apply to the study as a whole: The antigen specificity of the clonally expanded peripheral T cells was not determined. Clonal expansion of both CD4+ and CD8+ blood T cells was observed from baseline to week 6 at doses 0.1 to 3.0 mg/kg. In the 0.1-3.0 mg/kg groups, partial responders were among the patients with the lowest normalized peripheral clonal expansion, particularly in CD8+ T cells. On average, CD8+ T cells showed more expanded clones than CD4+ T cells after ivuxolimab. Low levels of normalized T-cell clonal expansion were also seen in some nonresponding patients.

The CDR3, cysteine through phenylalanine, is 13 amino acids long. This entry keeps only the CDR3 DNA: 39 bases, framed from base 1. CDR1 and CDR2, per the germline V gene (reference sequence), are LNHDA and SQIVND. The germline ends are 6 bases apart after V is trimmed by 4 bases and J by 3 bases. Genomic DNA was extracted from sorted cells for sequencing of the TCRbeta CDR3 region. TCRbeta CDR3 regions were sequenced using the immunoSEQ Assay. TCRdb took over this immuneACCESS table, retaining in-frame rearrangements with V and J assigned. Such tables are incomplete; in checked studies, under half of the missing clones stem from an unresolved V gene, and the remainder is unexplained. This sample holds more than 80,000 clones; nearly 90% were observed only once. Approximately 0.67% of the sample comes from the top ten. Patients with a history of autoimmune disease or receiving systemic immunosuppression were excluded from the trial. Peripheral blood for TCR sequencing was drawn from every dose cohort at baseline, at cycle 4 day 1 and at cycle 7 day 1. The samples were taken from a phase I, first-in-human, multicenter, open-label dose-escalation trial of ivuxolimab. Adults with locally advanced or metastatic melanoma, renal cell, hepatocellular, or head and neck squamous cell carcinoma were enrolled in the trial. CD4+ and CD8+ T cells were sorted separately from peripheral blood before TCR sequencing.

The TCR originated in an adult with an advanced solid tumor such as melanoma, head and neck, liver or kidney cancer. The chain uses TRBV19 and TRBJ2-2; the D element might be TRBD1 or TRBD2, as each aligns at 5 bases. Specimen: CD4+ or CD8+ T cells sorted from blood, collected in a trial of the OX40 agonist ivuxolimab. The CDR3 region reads CASSRGDTGELFF. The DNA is TGTGCCAGTAGTAGAGGGGACACCGGGGAGCTGTTTTTT.